This TCR beta chain was sequenced in a study of shared clonotypes between healthy human individuals. On this clone itself: Its antigen is still unknown.

At the deep level, the assay was run. The assay was immunoSEQ multiplex PCR, and TCRdb's table has in-frame clones only and misses some. The data contain 1,400,000 or so clones, just under 99% of them singletons. Researchers partitioned CD4+ cells into CD45RA+ naive and CD45RA-negative memory subsets. CDR3 size: 13 residues. With V trimmed by 6 bases and J by 5 bases, 3 bases remained unmatched. Germline-derived CDR1 and CDR2 are MDHEN and SYDVKM. Whole-study findings and limits: Generally, naive subsets came out with larger estimated richness than memory subsets. A small donor pool kept down the genetic and exposure-history diversity that was represented.

The chain recombines TRBV28 with TRBJ1-4; 7 positions agree with TRBD1. The TCR originated in a man between 25 and 39 years old in good health. What was sequenced was naive CD4+ T cells sorted from blood. The subset denotes: CD45RA+ positively selected. The chain's CDR3 is CASRTGSNEKLFF. DNA for the CDR3: TGTGCCAGCAGGACAGGGTCGAATGAAAAACTGTTTTTT. Combining the CDR3 with reference TRBV28 and TRBJ1-4 gives the whole variable domain DVKVTQSSRYLVKRTGEKVFLECVQDMDHENMFWYRQDPGLGLRLIYFSYDVKMKEKGDIPEGYSVSREKKERFSLILESASTNQTSMYLCASRTGSNEKLFFGSGTQLSVL.